Included here is one T cell receptor (beta chain) sequence, with context. No antigen is known for it. Mismatch with germline at one junction end may stem from a read error. These data originate in a study of cytotoxic CD8 clonotypes in ibrutinib-treated CLL. CDR3 size: 15 residues. Only in-frame clones appear in the TCRdb table, and some are missing; sequencing was by immunoSEQ multiplex PCR. Among under 200,000 clones listed, 70% to 85% were seen once. Whole-study findings and limits: Public clonotypes, found uncommonly, either contracted or stayed stable on treatment.

The V call is TRBV5-3, the J call TRBJ2-7, with D tentatively TRBD1 or TRBD2 (5 bases each). TRBV5-3 is an ORF for which the function is uncertain. The receptor was derived from a human donor with chronic lymphocytic leukemia. The sequences come from PBMCs, collected after 24 months of ibrutinib treatment. This CDR3 reads CASSLGVAVVHEQYF. Written as DNA, the CDR3 is TGTGCCAGCAGCTTGGGGGTAGCCGTAGTCCACGAGCAGTACTTC.